This TCR beta chain was profiled in a study of blood T cells in healthy people across ages (dated by TCRdb to the mid-2010s). Some background on the complete study: In model experiments, template switching captured about one uniquely barcoded TCR beta cDNA molecule for every two T cells. Using deep sequencing normalized with unique cDNA molecular identifiers, the study measured how TCR beta repertoire diversity changes with age. The donors were split into four age groups: young (average 16 years), middle-aged (39), aged (roughly 60) and long-lived (over 80). For two donors (one aged 18 to 29 and one aged 80 or older), the study analyzed two additional independent replicas of 1 million unique cDNA reads from the same blood draw. Findings and caveats that apply to the study as a whole: Bulk unsorted PBMC profiling prevented conclusive comparison of naive and antigen-experienced compartments. As age increased, observed TCR beta diversity per million T cells dropped in a roughly linear way, and a significant reduction was already evident by age 40. Donor CMV infection status was unknown, potentially confounding age-related changes in expanded clonotypes. There was a strong correlation between observed TCR beta diversity and the percentage of naive T cells measured by flow cytometry. Compared with the aged group, more naive CD4+ T cells, fewer expanded clones and increased TCR diversity were shown by the long-lived group, suggesting age selection. Total diversity estimates from one million sequenced T cells were considered lower bounds and underestimates.

To note about this clonotype: Its recognized antigen is unknown. Base qualities are not recorded, but no much larger clone differs from it by a single base.

Systemically healthy Caucasian individuals from Russia, 39 in total and aged roughly 6 to 100 years, were included as donors. Each donor gave about 9.7 milliliters of peripheral blood, drawn into EDTA-treated Vacutainer tubes. PBMCs were isolated by Ficoll-Paque density-gradient centrifugation, with at least 7 million obtained per sample. Trizol reagent was used to extract total RNA from PBMCs, with at least 6 micrograms per sample. Naive CD45RAhigh/CD27high T cell percentages were measured by flow cytometry on a PBMC aliquot from every donor. From the cysteine up to the phenylalanine, the CDR3 has a length of 16 residues. Just CDR3 DNA is preserved here, 48 bases in frame from base 1. The germline V gene supplies CDR1 SQVTM and CDR2 ANQGSEA. V was cut back by 0 bases and J by 7 bases, leaving a gap of 22 bases between them. Preparation of the library involved 5' RACE. Instrument on record: Illumina HiSeq 2500. A second PCR of 7 to 11 cycles was run with a J-beta primer mix and a sample-barcoded 5' primer. A unique molecular identifier was introduced onto each TCR beta cDNA molecule by a template-switch 5' adaptor carrying 12 random nucleotides. At least 2.5 million CDR3-containing paired-end reads were obtained from each sample. First-strand cDNA synthesis was performed from all RNA using the Mint cDNA synthesis kit, with priming by a TRBC-specific oligonucleotide. Following uracil-DNA glycosylase treatment, all cDNA underwent a first 18-cycle PCR with the universal primers M1SS and BC2_uni_R. Regarding the original processing steps: For normalization, 1 million high-quality reads, each with a distinct molecular identifier, were randomly selected from each sample. Instead of being binned into consensus sequences, reads with shared molecular identifiers were discarded. CDR3 identification, clonotype clustering and error correction used MiTCR with a Q25 quality threshold and the strictest error-elimination algorithm. A nonparametric unseen species model with Euler transformation was used to estimate a lower bound on total TCR beta diversity. TCRdb reran the public reads through fastp at Q25 and MiXCR, keeping productive beta chains. Rows merge per CDR3 protein into single entries with the most common DNA and genes. The V and J calls and clone size are TCRdb's, not the authors'. For this sample the table gives around 1,000,000 distinct CDR3 sequences, of which around 25% were detected only once. Of the sample, 0.75% is held by the ten largest clones.

These data were also reused for a study on T cells of mothers and their children. As the second study states: Nine systemically healthy Caucasian individuals served as donors, namely three mothers together with their six children. cDNA synthesis used all of the extracted RNA, with roughly 1.6 ug of RNA in each 15 ul reaction. In the second PCR, the M1S primer introduced both the sample barcodes and 2-4 random nucleotides. More than 9 million TCR beta CDR3 reads were obtained from each mother, and roughly 3 million reads were obtained from each child. Thymic selection similarly shapes TCR recombination output in related and unrelated pairs, with minor effect from inherited differences. Normalized repertoire overlap in related mother-child pairs was always slightly higher than in unrelated mother-child pairs, but the difference was never significant. No persistent microchimeric T cell clones were found, with a detection sensitivity of roughly 100 clones per million clonotypes. The study used deep NGS to compare TCR beta repertoires of mothers and children, seeking features distinguishing related mother-child pairs from unrelated individuals. On average, the children were roughly 12 +/- 4 years old, while the mothers were approximately 40 +/- 4 years old. After adapter ligation with NEBNext reagents, the libraries were sequenced on Illumina HiSeq 2000 with 100+100 nt paired-end reads. Mother and child libraries were prepared a month apart and sequenced in separate runs to prevent cross-contamination. Between roughly 500,000 and 2,300,000 distinct TCR beta clonotypes were identified per donor. Naive TCR beta clonotypes were estimated from low-frequency clonotypes matched to each donor's FACS-determined naive share, without sorting.

The sequence came from a girl aged 2 to 10 in good health. In this chain, TRBV29-1 is recombined with TRBJ2-7, with the D call tentatively TRBD1 or TRBD2, each fitting 5 bases. Sequenced material: blood. The CDR3 protein sequence reads: CSVEDYLAGGAREQYF. The DNA sequence is given as TGCAGCGTTGAAGATTATTTGGCGGGTGGGGCGCGGGAGCAGTACTTC.